This TCR beta chain was captured in a study of blood T cell repertoires in COVID-19. Study-wide context: Samples representing acute and convalescent COVID-19 were sourced from the United States, Italy and Spain. PBMCs, B-cell-depleted T cells, or T cells provided the cDNA or gDNA that made up the material.

The J segment lost 6 bases and the V segment lost 7 bases, leaving 8 bases of the junction unmatched. The CDR3 has 14 residues. Germline loops: CDR1 ENHRY, CDR2 SYGVKD. Authors' methods: Amplification with reference gene primers provided the estimates of nucleated cell counts. Some clones are missing from TCRdb's copy, which holds only in-frame ones; the method was immunoSEQ multiplex PCR. Clone size and the V and J calls come from that table; the DNA yielded D and trimming. The sample lists under 250,000 clones, roughly 82% occurring once. The material sequenced was peripheral blood. This chain connects TRBV10-3 to TRBJ2-1; TRBD2 aligns across 8 bases. This clonotype originated in a man aged 45-60 years with active or convalescent COVID-19. The CDR3, as DNA: TGTGCCATCATGTCGGGGGGGGCGGTCAATGAGCAGTTCTTC. Its protein is CAIMSGGAVNEQFF.